This T cell receptor beta chain originates from a study of shared clonotypes between healthy human individuals (dated by TCRdb to 2018 to 2020). About the study as a whole: The cohort comprised a couple of women and a few men aged 18 to 49 years. To estimate repertoire size and how much clonotypes are shared between individuals, the study performed deep sequencing of blood TCR repertoires from a few healthy adults. Different laboratories and diverse techniques were used to prepare libraries and sequence TCR repertoires, to increase sequencing depth and limit assay-specific biases. Each donor's leukapheresis produced roughly between about 0.8 and 8.9 billion PBMCs. For each donor, CD4 naive and CD4 memory were each run on three plates, CD8 naive on two plates, and CD8 memory on one plate.

Study-level results and caveats: The genetic and exposure-history diversity represented was limited by the small number of donors. Only blood was sampled, and tissue TCR repertoires likely differ from those in blood. Compared with non-shared clonotypes, the clonotypes found in all four sorted-subset donors had higher generation probabilities. Naive subsets generally had larger estimated clonotype richness than memory subsets. When a few donors were compared, the shared fraction of clonotypes was 5% to 6.5% for naive CD4, around 4% for naive CD8, 2% to 2.5% for memory CD4, and approximately 0.4% for memory CD8. Incomplete sequencing was indicated by rarefaction of sorted-subset datasets, despite the large sequencing depth. Based on pairwise subsampling, the degree of clonotype sharing among donors was expected to be affected by sequencing depth.

For CDR1 and CDR2, the germline V gene lists ENHRY and SYGVKD. The junction shows trimming of 4 bases on V and 4 bases on J, and the gene matches do not reach 12 bases of it. There are 17 amino acids in the CDR3, from cysteine to phenylalanine inclusive. Only CDR3 DNA is held: 51 bases, read in frame from base 1. Healthy HIV-negative adults with no recently reported acute infections or vaccinations were included as donors. Only Caucasian adults living in Nashville, Tennessee, USA were represented among the donors. CD4+ T cells were enriched by magnetic negative selection, after which naive cells were positively selected on CD45RA and the negative fraction was taken as the memory subset. After blood collection by leukapheresis, PBMCs were isolated using Ficoll-Histopaque density gradient centrifugation and then cryopreserved in the vapor phase of liquid nitrogen. Analytical flow cytometry was used to check the purity and quantity of every magnetically sorted T cell population. Each sorted fraction had its genomic DNA isolated and then quantified by UV absorbance on a Nanodrop 2000c.

Using the deep immunoSEQ assay, multiplex PCR amplified TCR CDR3 regions from genomic DNA. Extracted genomic DNA from each cell subset was distributed evenly across all wells of several immunoSEQ 96-well plates, and each plate was treated as a replicate. Each replicate PCR for sorted subsets received 200 ng genomic DNA, equal to roughly 33,000 T cell genomes. The purified libraries were quantified using a Qubit 3.0 fluorometer, sized with a Bioanalyzer 2100, and then quantified again using the KAPA Library Quantification kit. Every immunoSEQ 96-well plate was sequenced on a separate single-read 150-cycle Illumina NextSeq 550 flow cell. The source study handled its data this way. Because the immunoSEQ output included only junctional sequences and no quality scores, the filtering could not be the same as the filtering used for full-length reads. To assign V/J genes and CDR3, sequences were annotated using PyIR, a Python wrapper for IgBLAST v1.9, with IMGT germline references. Reads with weak V/J assignments (E-value above 1e-6), missing CDR3, stop codons, out-of-frame junctions, or ambiguous translated residues were removed. V3J clonotypes were defined by identical inferred V gene, J gene, and CDR3 amino acid sequence. Percentage overlap between repertoires was calculated by dividing the number of shared unique clonotypes by the size of the smaller repertoire. Three approaches were used to assess repertoire richness: RTK rarefaction, the Chao1 estimator, and Recon v2.1 estimates of unobserved clonotypes. For all TCRbeta clonotypes obtained by the gDNA method from a handful of donors, generation probabilities were computed with OLGA. TCRdb provides this immuneACCESS table in a form limited to in-frame rearrangements. Some clones are lacking; in checked studies, under half of them reflect an unresolved V gene, and why the rest are absent is not known. V and J calls and clone size are given by that table; D and trimming were obtained from the DNA. The sample contains more than 550,000 clones, roughly 72% of them found a single time. Of the sample, 1.8% is held by the ten largest clones.

Details on this clone: The clone's antigen remains unknown. Base qualities are not at hand, and no much larger clone is one base apart.

This clonotype was sampled from a woman aged 30 to 39 in good health. In this chain, TRBV10-3 is recombined with TRBJ2-5; 10 central nucleotides agree with TRBD2. Sequenced input: memory CD4+ T cells sorted from blood. The sample's cell subset or site label, decoded: CD45RA-negative fraction. The base sequence is TGTGCCATCAGTGCGATGACTAGCGGGCGGGGGGCAGAGACCCAGTACTTC. The translation is CAISAMTSGRGAETQYF.